These 27 T cell receptor beta chains originate from one sample sequenced in a study of TIL therapy for anti-PD-1-resistant metastatic lung cancer. Time point defined: pre-treatment sample, taken before nivolumab and TIL therapy. Most excised metastases sampled were pleural nodules or supraclavicular lymph nodes. The libraries were made with immunoSEQ v3. Data came from immunoSEQ multiplex PCR; TCRdb stores just in-frame clones and leaves some out. The sample records roughly 6,000 clones, 64% being singletons. Sequencing was performed on tumor tissue, taken at baseline. The origin of the receptors is a person between 25 and 79 years old with non-small cell lung cancer.

This clone was observed a few times. The chain links TRBV2 to TRBJ2-7; possibly TRBD1 or TRBD2 for D (5 bases each). From germline, CDR1 is SNHLY and CDR2 FYNNEI. The CDR3 contains 13 residues. V lost 9 bases and J lost 2, with 14 bases in between. The CDR3 DNA reads as TGTGCCAGTATCCGGGACGCAACCTACGAGCAGTACTTC. Amino acids: CASIRDATYEQYF.

The V call is TRBV28, the J call TRBJ2-5, with D hard to call. This CDR3 contains 12 residues. Trimming left V 6 bases short and J 5 bases short, with 10 bases between. Germline V gene sequence: CDR1 MDHEN, CDR2 SYDVKM. CDR3 bases: TGTGCCAGCAGCTCCGGAGTCGAGACCCAGTACTTC. It codes for CASSSGVETQYF.

This sequence joins TRBV10-2 and TRBJ2-5; TRBD1 matches 9 bases. Looked up from germline, CDR1 is WSHSY and CDR2 is SAAADI. Trimming at V came to 4 bases and at J to 1 base, leaving 4 bases not matched to a gene. The CDR3 has 15 residues. CDR3 in amino acids: CASSVRTGAQETQYF. The CDR3 coding sequence is TGCGCCAGCAGTGTCAGGACAGGGGCCCAAGAGACCCAGTACTTC.

The chain couples TRBV3-1 (or the pseudogene TRBV3-2) to TRBJ2-3; D remains unclear. CDR3 length: 12 amino acids. The V and J ends lost 0 bases and 5 bases respectively, with 3 bases between them. Germline V gene lookup returns CDR1 LGHDT and CDR2 YNNKEL (reference sequence). DNA for the CDR3: TGTGCCAGCAGCCAAGATAGAGATACGCAGTATTTT. Residues: CASSQDRDTQYF.

A single count supports this clone. The chain couples TRBV29-1 to TRBJ1-2, with D hard to call. The CDR3 covers 13 residues. Germline V lookup: CDR1 SQVTM, CDR2 ANQGSEA. The V gene lost 7 bases and the J gene lost 4 bases, with 16 bases spanning the gap. CDR3 sequence reads: CSDNGVLGYGYTF. Here the CDR3 DNA reads TGCAGCGACAACGGGGTGCTTGGCTATGGCTACACCTTC.

The gene calls are TRBV28 and TRBJ2-7; 9 bases are shared with TRBD1. The V segment lost 7 bases and the J segment 4 bases; nucleotides outside the gene matches: 5. CDR1 MDHEN and CDR2 SYDVKM come from the germline V gene. CDR3 size: 13 residues. The CDR3: CASKDRGFYEQYF. The CDR3 DNA follows: TGTGCCAGCAAGGACAGGGGCTTTTACGAGCAGTACTTC. The entire variable domain, with the rest obtained from reference TRBV28 and TRBJ2-7, is as follows: DVKVTQSSRYLVKRTGEKVFLECVQDMDHENMFWYRQDPGLGLRLIYFSYDVKMKEKGDIPEGYSVSREKKERFSLILESASTNQTSMYLCASKDRGFYEQYFGPGTRLTVT.

The V and J genes are TRBV5-1 and TRBJ1-1; TRBD1 matches at 8 bases. The germline gives CDR1 SGHRS, CDR2 YFSETQ. The CDR3 loop spans 17 amino acids. The V and J ends lost 3 bases and 3 bases, in that order; junction bases with no gene match: 13. In DNA, the CDR3 is TGCGCCAGCAGCTCCCCCCGGACAGGGAGGGGGGACACTGAAGCTTTCTTT. Its protein product is CASSSPRTGRGDTEAFF. The full variable domain, rest sourced from reference TRBV5-1 and TRBJ1-1, is KAGVTQTPRYLIKTRGQQVTLSCSPISGHRSVSWYQQTPGQGLQFLFEYFSETQRNKGNFPGRFSGRQFSNSRSEMNVSTLELGDSALYLCASSSPRTGRGDTEAFFGQGTRLTVV.

This clone has more than one count but fewer than ten. This rearrangement joins TRBV29-1 to TRBJ2-3, with D tentatively TRBD1 or TRBD2 (5 bases each). CDR1 SQVTM and CDR2 ANQGSEA come from the germline V gene. The CDR3 contains 13 residues. Trimming removed 7 bases at V and 0 bases at J, with 11 bases between. Written as DNA, the CDR3 is TGCAGCGCCGGGGCGGATAGCACAGATACGCAGTATTTT. Translation gives CSAGADSTDTQYF.

The chain has TRBV10-2 and TRBJ2-5; D may be TRBD2 (5 bases). The CDR3 runs 16 residues. The germline V gene has CDR1 WSHSY and CDR2 SAAADI. V was clipped by 3 bases and J by 4 bases, with 18 bases between them. CDR3 protein: CASSDDRTGRGETQYF. The DNA for the CDR3 is TGCGCCAGCAGTGACGACCGGACGGGCCGGGGAGAGACCCAGTACTTC.

The chain carries TRBV6-6 and TRBJ2-1; 10 bases fit TRBD1. This CDR3 is built from 15 residues. Germline trimming cut 5 bases from V and 1 base from J; bases unmatched to any gene: 2. Per the germline V gene, CDR1 is MNHNY and CDR2 is SVGAGI (reference sequence). CDR3 sequence reads: CASSGTGASYNEQFF. The DNA of the CDR3 is TGTGCCAGCAGTGGGACAGGGGCGTCCTACAATGAGCAGTTCTTC.

The rearrangement joins TRBV7-9 to TRBJ1-2; 7 bases fit TRBD1. Trimming removed 5 bases from V and 8 bases from J; junction bases left unmatched: 5. There are 12 residues in the CDR3. Germline V CDR1 and CDR2: SEHNR, FQNEAQ (reference sequence). CDR3 amino acids: CASSTGTEGYTF. The CDR3 nucleotides read TGTGCCAGCAGCACGGGGACAGAAGGCTACACCTTC.

This clone was seen a single time. J is TRBJ1-1 and V is TRBV7-2, with a weak D call TRBD1 (6 bases). V lost 4 bases to trimming and J lost 1 base, with 10 bases between them. The CDR3 is 14 residues long. Germline CDR1 and CDR2: SGHTA and FQGNSA. CDR3 nucleotide sequence: TGTGCCAGCAGCTGGGGACATCAGAACACTGAAGCTTTCTTT. It is translated as CASSWGHQNTEAFF. Full variable domain (missing parts from reference TRBV7-2 and TRBJ1-1): GAGVSQSPSNKVTEKGKDVELRCDPISGHTALYWYRQSLGQGLEFLIYFQGNSAPDKSGLPSDRFSAERTGGSVSTLTIQRTQQEDSAVYLCASSWGHQNTEAFFGQGTRLTVV.

The chain is built from TRBV18 and TRBJ2-7; perhaps TRBD2 as D (5 bases). Germline CDR1 KGHSH, CDR2 LQKENI. V was pared by 5 bases and J by 7 bases, with 15 bases between. This CDR3 has 13 residues. The CDR3 DNA follows: TGTGCCAGCTCAGACCCAGTGGGAGTGGAGCAGTACTTC. It encodes CASSDPVGVEQYF.

This sequence joins TRBV29-1 and TRBJ2-2; 9 nucleotides line up with TRBD1. The J segment lost 3 bases and the V segment lost 7 bases, leaving 3 bases of the junction unmatched. This CDR3 region has 13 residues. Germline CDR1 is SQVTM and CDR2 is ANQGSEA. The CDR3 loop is CSAQGADTGELFF. Written as DNA, the CDR3 is TGCAGCGCACAGGGGGCGGACACCGGGGAGCTGTTTTTT.

This clone appeared a few times. The genes are TRBV12-5 and TRBJ1-1; D remains ambiguous. V shed 3 bases and J shed 2 bases, with 4 bases lying between them. This CDR3 region has 12 residues. CDR1 and CDR2 from the germline V gene are LGHNT and FRNRAP. The CDR3 DNA reads as TGTGCTAGTGGTTTAGGTAACACTGAAGCTTTCTTT. It is translated as CASGLGNTEAFF.

The chain links TRBV30 to TRBJ2-3, with 9 nucleotides matching TRBD2. The trim removed 3 bases at V and 2 bases at J, leaving 3 bases unmatched. The CDR3 sequence is 14 residues long. CDR1 and CDR2 from the germline V gene are GTSNPN and SVGIG (reference sequence). CDR3 sequence: CAWRLAGTTDTQYF. The CDR3, as DNA: TGTGCCTGGAGACTAGCGGGTACCACAGATACGCAGTATTTT. Complete variable domain (other parts from reference TRBV30 and TRBJ2-3): SQTIHQWPATLVQPVGSPLSLECTVEGTSNPNLYWYRQAAGRGLQLLFYSVGIGQISSEVPQNLSASRPQDRQFILSSKKLLLSDSGFYLCAWRLAGTTDTQYFGPGTRLTVL.

Sample share makes this clone medium-sized. This CDR3 is CASSSTGTGGTGTQFF. The CDR3 coding sequence is TGTGCCAGCAGCTCTACCGGGACAGGGGGGACGGGGACCCAGTTCTTC. The chain employs TRBV7-9 and TRBJ2-1, with 11 bases fitting TRBD1. V was clipped by 4 bases and J by 13 bases; unmatched bases: 15. Per the germline V gene, CDR1 is SEHNR and CDR2 is FQNEAQ (reference sequence). The CDR3 contains 16 residues.

This chain uses TRBV28 with TRBJ2-7; D is possibly TRBD2 (6 bases). The V gene's germline CDR1 is MDHEN and CDR2 SYDVKM. Trimming removed 5 bases from V and 9 bases from J, with 14 bases in between. The CDR3 extends over 12 amino acids. CDR3 bases: TGTGCCAGCAGTCCTCCGCGGGGCGGGCAGTACTTC. Translated, it gives CASSPPRGGQYF. Full variable domain (remainder filled in from reference TRBV28 and TRBJ2-7): DVKVTQSSRYLVKRTGEKVFLECVQDMDHENMFWYRQDPGLGLRLIYFSYDVKMKEKGDIPEGYSVSREKKERFSLILESASTNQTSMYLCASSPPRGGQYFGPGTRLTVT.

The chain joins TRBV6-5 to TRBJ1-3; D unresolved. The germline CDR1 and CDR2 sequences are MNHEY and SVGAGI. This CDR3 has 14 residues. V was trimmed by 2 bases and J by 6 bases, leaving 11 bases between them. Here the CDR3 reads CASSYLAGENTIYF. The CDR3 bases are TGTGCCAGCAGTTACCTGGCAGGTGAAAACACCATATATTTT.

V gene TRBV7-7 combines with J gene TRBJ2-5; TRBD2 is a possible D gene (6 bases). The ends were cut back, 1 base at V and 4 bases at J, with 13 bases in the middle. The CDR3 is 15 residues long. In germline, CDR1 is SSHAT, CDR2 FNYEAQ (reference sequence). CDR3 bases: TGTGCCAGCAGCTTAGGGTCGGGGCGGGGAGAGACCCAGTACTTC. This translates into CASSLGSGRGETQYF.

The rearrangement joins TRBV5-1 to TRBJ1-1, with 7 nucleotides matching TRBD1. V shed 0 bases and J 0 bases; nucleotides not matched to a gene: 5. This CDR3 region has 16 residues. Germline V gives CDR1 SGHRS, CDR2 YFSETQ. Here the CDR3 DNA reads TGCGCCAGCAGCTTGGGCCAGGGGGGAATGAACACTGAAGCTTTCTTT. It encodes CASSLGQGGMNTEAFF.

The V call is TRBV2, the J call TRBJ2-1; 9 nucleotides agree with TRBD2. Germline-derived CDR1 and CDR2 are SNHLY and FYNNEI. After removal of 4 bases from V and 6 bases from J, the junction contained 13 bases not matched to a gene. This CDR3 has 17 residues. CDR3 sequence (DNA): TGTGCCAGCAGTGGAGGTAGCGGGAGAGGGCGGGGCAATGAGCAGTTCTTC. Encoded protein: CASSGGSGRGRGNEQFF.

V is TRBV7-2 and J is TRBJ2-5; 9 nucleotides agree with TRBD2. Per the germline V gene, CDR1 is SGHTA and CDR2 is FQGNSA. The CDR3 consists of 15 residues. The V and J ends lost 4 bases and 5 bases, in that order; junction bases with no gene match: 8. The CDR3 nucleotides are TGTGCCAGCAGCTCGACTAGCGGCAGTGTGGAGACCCAGTACTTC. The encoded protein is CASSSTSGSVETQYF. The variable domain in full, with the rest retrieved from reference TRBV7-2 and TRBJ2-5, is GAGVSQSPSNKVTEKGKDVELRCDPISGHTALYWYRQSLGQGLEFLIYFQGNSAPDKSGLPSDRFSAERTGGSVSTLTIQRTQQEDSAVYLCASSSTSGSVETQYFGPGTRLLVL.

The rearrangement joins TRBV2 to TRBJ2-5; D remains unclear. Trimming removed 8 bases at V and 3 bases at J, with 13 bases between. The CDR3 is 13 residues long. CDR1 and CDR2 from the germline V gene are SNHLY and FYNNEI. In DNA, the CDR3 is TGTGCCAGCGAGGACGGCACTAAAGAGACCCAGTACTTC. Protein sequence: CASEDGTKETQYF.

A single count supports this clone. The junction shows a germline mismatch at one end, possibly a read error. The chain recombines TRBV7-2 with TRBJ2-5; 10 bases are shared with TRBD2. CDR1 SGHTA and CDR2 FQGNSA come from the germline V gene. CDR3 length: 15 residues. The DNA for the CDR3 is TGTGCCAGCAGCTTAGAAGCGGGGGGGCAAGGGACCCAGTACTTC. Amino acid sequence: CASSLEAGGQGTQYF.

This sequence joins TRBV20-1 and TRBJ1-2; D is possibly TRBD1 (5 bases). CDR1 is DFQATT, CDR2 SNEGSKA, per germline (reference sequence). Trimming cost V 3 bases and J 6 bases, with 11 bases left between them. The CDR3 spans 12 residues. The CDR3 nucleotides are TGCAGTGCTAGTAATCAGGGAAATGGCTACACCTTC. Translating it yields CSASNQGNGYTF.

This clone was seen more than once but under ten times. The rearrangement uses TRBV28 and TRBJ1-6; unclear D gene. Germline V gene lookup returns CDR1 MDHEN and CDR2 SYDVKM. This CDR3 has 14 amino acids. V was cut by 2 bases and J by 13 bases, with 15 bases left in between. The CDR3 here is CASSLAGEGSPLHF. In DNA, the CDR3 is TGTGCCAGCAGTTTAGCCGGGGAAGGCTCCCCCCTCCACTTT.